One sample yielded the 16 T cell receptor beta chains listed below, sequenced in a study of T cell responses to AZD1222 COVID-19 vaccine. The assay was immunoSEQ multiplex PCR, and TCRdb's table has in-frame clones only and misses some. Here the sample spans approximately 150,000 clones, 89% being singletons. Specimen: peripheral blood, collected on day 0 of AZD1222 vaccination. These receptors all come from an adult in good health.

The chain couples TRBV5-1 to TRBJ1-4; the match to TRBD1 covers 7 bases. After removal of 2 bases from V and 7 bases from J, the junction contained 11 bases not matched to a gene. The CDR3 is 16 amino acids. The germline gives CDR1 SGHRS, CDR2 YFSETQ. CDR3 DNA sequence: TGCGCCAGCAGCTTAACAGGGGATGTAGGCGTTGAAAAACTGTTTTTT. As protein: CASSLTGDVGVEKLFF.

The CDR3 loop reads CASSVDRGTEAFF. DNA of the CDR3: TGTGCCAGCAGCGTCGACAGGGGCACTGAAGCTTTCTTT. The chain has TRBV6-5 and TRBJ1-1; TRBD1 matches at 8 bases. The germline CDR1 and CDR2 sequences are MNHEY and SVGAGI. V was pared by 6 bases and J by 4 bases, with 4 bases of the junction left unmatched. The CDR3 is 13 amino acids.

The chain joins TRBV9 to TRBJ2-7; 9 nucleotides agree with TRBD1. Looked up from germline, CDR1 is SGDLS and CDR2 is YYNGEE. With 3 bases clipped from V and 5 bases from J, the junction kept 6 bases outside the gene matches. The CDR3 contains 14 residues. The CDR3 here is CASSDGTGLDEQYF. CDR3 in DNA: TGTGCCAGCAGCGACGGGACAGGGCTTGACGAGCAGTACTTC.

The CDR3 region has the DNA TGTGCCAGCTCCCCCCGGACAGTACGAAGCACTGAAGCTTTCTTT. Protein: CASSPRTVRSTEAFF. The genes are TRBV27 and TRBJ1-1, with D perhaps matching TRBD1 (6 bases). This CDR3 is built from 15 residues. The V end was cut by 8 bases, the J end by 4 bases, with 20 bases between. CDR1 MNHEY and CDR2 SMNVEV come from the germline V gene (reference sequence).

V is TRBV18 and J is TRBJ1-1; TRBD1 matches at 7 bases. This CDR3 comprises 13 residues. CDR1 is KGHSH, CDR2 LQKENI, per germline. The V and J ends lost 6 bases and 5 bases, in that order; junction bases with no gene match: 6. In DNA, the CDR3 is TGTGCCAGCTCCGAGACAGGGAGGACTGAAGCTTTCTTT. Its protein product is CASSETGRTEAFF.

This sequence joins TRBV18 and TRBJ1-2, with D tentatively TRBD1 (5 bases). V dropped 6 bases and J dropped 8 bases, with 22 bases sitting between them. Germline V gene lookup returns CDR1 KGHSH and CDR2 LQKENI. This CDR3 has 15 residues. The DNA for the CDR3 is TGTGCCAGCTCCCCTGGAGGGGAGTCGAGTTGGGGCTACACCTTC. Its translation is CASSPGGESSWGYTF. Full variable domain (remainder filled in from reference TRBV18 and TRBJ1-2): NAGVMQNPRHLVRRRGQEARLRCSPMKGHSHVYWYRQLPEEGLKFMVYLQKENIIDESGMPKERFSAEFPKEGPSILRIQQVVRGDSAAYFCASSPGGESSWGYTFGSGTRLTVV.

V is TRBV9 and J is TRBJ2-3; D not resolved. Germline V gene sequence: CDR1 SGDLS, CDR2 YYNGEE. This CDR3 region has 13 residues. The V gene lost 0 bases and the J gene lost 2 bases, with 4 bases spanning the gap. CDR3 bases: TGTGCCAGCAGCGTAGGTACCACAGATACGCAGTATTTT. Its protein product is CASSVGTTDTQYF.

Only a few counts were recorded for this clone. Other DNA sequences in the same sample also yield this CDR3. This chain connects TRBV9 to TRBJ2-7; 9 bases match TRBD1. CDR1 is SGDLS and CDR2 is YYNGEE in the germline V gene. This CDR3 spans 14 amino acids. J lost 4 bases, V lost 3 bases, and 5 bases had no gene match. The CDR3 spells CASSGQGVGYEQYF. The CDR3 DNA is TGTGCCAGCAGCGGACAGGGGGTAGGGTACGAGCAGTACTTC.

The chain carries TRBV4-2 and TRBJ2-1; tentatively, D is TRBD2 (6 bases). From germline, CDR1 is LGHNA and CDR2 YNFKEQ. This CDR3 comprises 17 residues. V gave up 4 bases and J gave up 5 bases, with 21 bases separating them. The CDR3 region is CASSPPLGALAHNEQFF. The DNA of the CDR3 is TGTGCCAGCAGCCCCCCCCTTGGGGCCCTAGCGCACAATGAGCAGTTCTTC.

This chain links TRBV4-2 with TRBJ1-1, with TRBD1 identical over 9 bases. V lost 4 bases and J lost 6; bases outside the gene matches: 6. Germline lookup yields CDR1 LGHNA and CDR2 YNFKEQ. This CDR3 comprises 14 residues. The CDR3 sequence: CASSPGQGGPEAFF. CDR3 in DNA: TGTGCCAGCAGCCCGGGACAGGGAGGGCCTGAAGCTTTCTTT.

This rearrangement joins TRBV11-2 to TRBJ2-5; 11 positions agree with TRBD1. This CDR3 spans 15 amino acids. The germline V gene encodes CDR1 SGHAT and CDR2 FQNNGV. The junction had 3 bases not matched to a gene; V was cut back by 3 bases and J by 3 bases. As DNA, the CDR3 is TGTGCCAGCAGCTTGGACAGGGGGCCTAAAGAGACCCAGTACTTC. Its protein is CASSLDRGPKETQYF.

This sequence joins TRBV6-2 or TRBV6-3 and TRBJ1-5; 10 bases map to TRBD1. CDR3 size: 17 residues. CDR1 MNHEY and CDR2 SVGEGT come from the germline V gene. The trim removed 5 bases at V and 0 bases at J, leaving 7 bases unmatched. The CDR3 reads CASSTIDRGLSNQPQHF. The CDR3 DNA follows: TGTGCCAGCAGTACCATCGACAGGGGGCTTAGCAATCAGCCCCAGCATTTT.

The chain couples TRBV6-5 to TRBJ1-1; the D gene is possibly TRBD1 (6 bases). Between the trimmed V and J ends, which lost 7 bases and 6 bases, there was a span of 15 bases. The CDR3 loop spans 13 amino acids. CDR1 is MNHEY, CDR2 SVGAGI, per germline. CDR3 DNA sequence: TGTGCCAGCACCAGGGGAGGCTCCGCTGAAGCTTTCTTT. Protein sequence: CASTRGGSAEAFF.

The V and J genes are TRBV6-5 and TRBJ1-2; TRBD1 is a possible D gene (6 bases). Germline V gene sequence: CDR1 MNHEY, CDR2 SVGAGI. There are 13 residues in the CDR3. Deletions cut 4 bases from V and 6 bases from J, with 12 bases between. The CDR3 DNA follows: TGTGCCAGCAGTTCCTACAGGGCCAATGGCTACACCTTC. Its protein is CASSSYRANGYTF.

In DNA, the CDR3 is TGTGCCATCAGTGACCGGGACAGGGCGGGAGATACGCAGTATTTT. Its translation: CAISDRDRAGDTQYF. The chain couples TRBV10-3 to TRBJ2-3; 9 positions match TRBD1. From germline, CDR1 is ENHRY and CDR2 SYGVKD. V lost 3 bases, J lost 5 bases, and 6 bases stayed unmatched. This CDR3 has 15 residues.

In its sample, this clone was seen a few times. This sequence joins TRBV11-2 and TRBJ2-7; D not certain. Trimming took 5 bases from V and 5 from J, leaving 13 bases between them. This CDR3 comprises 13 residues. Germline-derived CDR1 and CDR2 are SGHAT and FQNNGV. Here the CDR3 reads CASSKENYNEQYF. The DNA for the CDR3 is TGTGCCAGCAGCAAAGAGAATTACAACGAGCAGTACTTC.